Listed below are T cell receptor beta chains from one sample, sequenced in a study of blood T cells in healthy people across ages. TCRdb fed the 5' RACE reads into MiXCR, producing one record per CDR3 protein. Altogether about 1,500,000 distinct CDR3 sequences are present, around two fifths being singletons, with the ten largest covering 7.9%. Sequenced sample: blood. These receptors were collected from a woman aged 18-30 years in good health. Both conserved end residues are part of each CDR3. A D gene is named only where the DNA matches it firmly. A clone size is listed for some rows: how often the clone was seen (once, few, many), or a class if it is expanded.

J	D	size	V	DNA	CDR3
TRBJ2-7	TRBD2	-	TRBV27	TGTGCCAGTACCGGGACTAGCGGCGGCGAGCAGTACTTC	CASTGTSGGEQYF
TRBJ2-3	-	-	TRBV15	TGTGCCACCAGCAGAGATTCCTTGGACACGCAGTATTTT	CATSRDSLDTQYF
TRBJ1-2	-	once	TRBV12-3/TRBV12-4	TGTGCCAGCGGTTTGCGCTCGGGCCCCTCTAACTATGGCTACACCTTC	CASGLRSGPSNYGYTF
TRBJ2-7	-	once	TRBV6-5	TGTGCCAGCAGTCTCCGGGACGATGACAATGAGCAGTACTTC	CASSLRDDDNEQYF
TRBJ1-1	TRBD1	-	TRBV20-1	TGCAGTGCTAGAGGTGCCGACAGGGCGCAGAACACTGAAGCTTTCTTT	CSARGADRAQNTEAFF
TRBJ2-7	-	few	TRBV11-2	TGTGCCAGCAGCCCAGGGACAAGAGCCTACGAGCAGTACTTC	CASSPGTRAYEQYF
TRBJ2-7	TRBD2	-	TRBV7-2	TGTGCCAGCAGGAGAGGTCTGGGTGGGAGGGCCGGCATAAACAATGAGCAGTACTTC	CASRRGLGGRAGINNEQYF
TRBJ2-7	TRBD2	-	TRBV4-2	TGTGCCAGCAGCCAAGATCTGGGGGGGAGCTCCTACAATGAGCAGTACTTC	CASSQDLGGSSYNEQYF
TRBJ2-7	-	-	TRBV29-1	TGCAGCGCCCTCCGGAACCCCGCCGAGCAGTACTTC	CSALRNPAEQYF
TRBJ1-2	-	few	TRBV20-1	TGCAGTGCTCAAGGGGGAGGTACGGCGTATGGCTACACCTTC	CSAQGGGTAYGYTF
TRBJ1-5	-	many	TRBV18	TGTGCCAGCAGCCCGGGGGTCAATCAGCCCCAGCATTTT	CASSPGVNQPQHF
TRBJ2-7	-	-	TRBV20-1	TGCAGTGCTCGGGGACTCAACTACGAGCAGTACTTC	CSARGLNYEQYF
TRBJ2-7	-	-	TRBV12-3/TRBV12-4	TGTGCCAGCAGTTTACAGCTTTTCTACGAGCAGTACTTC	CASSLQLFYEQYF
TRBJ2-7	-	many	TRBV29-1	TGCAGCGCCCAATCGAGGGGGTCCTACGAGCAGTACTTC	CSAQSRGSYEQYF
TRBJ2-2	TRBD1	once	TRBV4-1	TGCGCCAGCAGCCAAACCCGGGACAGGGGGGGCGGGGAGCTGTTTTTT	CASSQTRDRGGGELFF
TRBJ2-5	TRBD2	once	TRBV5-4	TGTGCCAGCAGCCCCGGAGGACTAGCGGGGGCTAGGGAGCAGTACTTC	CASSPGGLAGAREQYF
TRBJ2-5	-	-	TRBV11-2	TGTGCCAGCATGAGCGAGGAGGGAGGTAAGCAGTACTTC	CASMSEEGGKQYF
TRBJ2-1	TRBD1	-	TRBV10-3	TGTGCCATCAGTGGGACCAGTGGGGACAGGGACTACAATGAGCAGTTCTTC	CAISGTSGDRDYNEQFF
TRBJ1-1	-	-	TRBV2	TGTGCCAGCAGTGAAGAGGGAGGGAGGGGGAACACTGAAGCTTTCTTT	CASSEEGGRGNTEAFF
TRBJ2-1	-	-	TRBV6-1	TGTGCCAGCAGTGAAGGCACTCCGGGCTACAATGAGCAGTTCTTC	CASSEGTPGYNEQFF
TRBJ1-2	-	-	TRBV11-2	TGTGCCAGGTCAGGTAGTGGCTACACCTTC	CARSGSGYTF
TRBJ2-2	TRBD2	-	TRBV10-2	TGCGCCAGCAGTGAAAAAGGCCTAGCGGGGTTCAACACCGGGGAGCTGTTTTTT	CASSEKGLAGFNTGELFF
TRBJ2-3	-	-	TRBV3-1	TGTGCCAGCAGCCAAGGGGGTGGGGCGACAGATACGCAGTATTTT	CASSQGGGATDTQYF
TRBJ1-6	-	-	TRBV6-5	TGTGCCAGCAGCCCAGGGTCGGGTTTACCCCTCCACTTT	CASSPGSGLPLHF
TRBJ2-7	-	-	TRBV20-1	TGCAGTGCTAGAGACTTCCGGGACTCCTTCTTGCGCTCCTACGAGCAGTACTTC	CSARDFRDSFLRSYEQYF
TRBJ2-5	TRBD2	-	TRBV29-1	TGCAGCGTCTTAGCGGGGAAAGAGACCCAGTACTTC	CSVLAGKETQYF
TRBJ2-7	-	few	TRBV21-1	TGTGCCAGCAGCGCTCCTAGCGGTGTTTCGTTTTACGAGCAGTACTTC	CASSAPSGVSFYEQYF
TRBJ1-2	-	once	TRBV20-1	TGCAGTGCTGGGGGGGGAGGTGGCTACACCTTC	CSAGGGGGYTF
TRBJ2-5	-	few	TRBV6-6	TGTGCCAGCAGGGAAGGGCGCGAGACCCAGTACTTC	CASREGRETQYF
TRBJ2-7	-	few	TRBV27	TGTGCCAGCAGTCCCAACCTAGCGCGCTCCTACGAGCAGTACTTC	CASSPNLARSYEQYF
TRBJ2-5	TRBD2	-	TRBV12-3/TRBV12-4	TGTGCCAGCAGTTCCAGGTGGACTAGCGGGAGTCAAGAGACCCAGTACTTC	CASSSRWTSGSQETQYF
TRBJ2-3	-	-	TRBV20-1	TGCAGTGCTAAATGGGTGGGGAGCACAGATACGCAGTATTTT	CSAKWVGSTDTQYF
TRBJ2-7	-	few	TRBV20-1	TGCAGTGCTAGCGGAACCCCCTACAATGAGCAGTACTTC	CSASGTPYNEQYF
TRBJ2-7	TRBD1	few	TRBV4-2	TGTGCCAGCAGCCAAGACCGAGGGACAGGGATCAGCGAGCAGTACTTC	CASSQDRGTGISEQYF
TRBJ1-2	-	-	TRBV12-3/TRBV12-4	TGTGCCAGCCAGAGGGCGCAGGGCTATGGCTACACCTTC	CASQRAQGYGYTF
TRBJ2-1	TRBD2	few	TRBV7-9	TGTGCCAGCAGCTTAGGAGGTTCCATAGCGGGTCTATACAATGAGCAGTTCTTC	CASSLGGSIAGLYNEQFF
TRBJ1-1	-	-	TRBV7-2	TGTGCCAGCAGCTACACGGCCCTGGGGATCACTGAAGCTTTCTTT	CASSYTALGITEAFF
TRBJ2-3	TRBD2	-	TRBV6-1	TGTGCCAGCTTGCTAGCGGGATGGTCAGATACGCAGTATTTT	CASLLAGWSDTQYF
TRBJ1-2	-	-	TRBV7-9	TGTGCCAGCAGCGTACGGGACATTTATGGCTACACCTTC	CASSVRDIYGYTF
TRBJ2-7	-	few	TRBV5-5	TGTGCCAGCAGCCCCCCCGCCAGCTCCTACGAGCAGTACTTC	CASSPPASSYEQYF
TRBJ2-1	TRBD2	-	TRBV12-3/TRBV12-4	TGTGCCAGCAGTTTAAGGGCTAGCGGTTCTGAGCAGTTCTTC	CASSLRASGSEQFF
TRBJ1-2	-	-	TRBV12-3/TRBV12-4	TGTGCCAGCAGACTCCTCTATGGCTACACCTTC	CASRLLYGYTF
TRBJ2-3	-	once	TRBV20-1	TGCAGTGCAAACCCGGAAGAGCCGGGGTACCCAGATACGCAGTATTTT	CSANPEEPGYPDTQYF
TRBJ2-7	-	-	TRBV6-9	TGTGCCAGCAGTAAACAGGGAGAATACGAGCAGTACTTC	CASSKQGEYEQYF
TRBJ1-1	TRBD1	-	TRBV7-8	TGTGCCAGCAGCCCGAATAATTTACCGGGACAGGGGGCGGGTGAAGCTTTCTTT	CASSPNNLPGQGAGEAFF
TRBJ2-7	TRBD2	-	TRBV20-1	TGCAGTGCACCAGGGACTAGCGACTACGAGCAGTACTTC	CSAPGTSDYEQYF
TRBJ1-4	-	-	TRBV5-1	TGCGCCAGCAACTTGGAGGGCAGGGCTTGGGAAAAACTGTTTTTT	CASNLEGRAWEKLFF